These 18 T cell receptor beta chains share one sample of origin, sequenced in a study of beta chain features in type 1 diabetes. Study outcomes and limitations: Among patients with Type 1 diabetes, TCRB CDR3s were moderately but significantly shorter in every one of the four CD4+ subsets.

Sequencing targeted expressed TCRB transcripts, as all isolated RNA had been reverse transcribed. Using immunoSEQ multiplex PCR, the repertoire was profiled, and TCRdb retains in-frame clones only, with some absent. The repertoire has tens of thousands of clones, 49% of them found once; the top ten carry 0.3%. These receptors have no identified antigens. The sequenced material came from stem cell memory CD4+ T cells from blood. These receptors came from a man aged 30 to 39 with type 1 diabetes.

This clone was seen more than once but under ten times. The chain joins TRBV29-1 to TRBJ2-1; 8 nucleotides line up with TRBD1. Trimming cost V 6 bases and J 0 bases; bases outside gene matches: 4. Per germline, CDR1 SQVTM and CDR2 ANQGSEA. This CDR3 region has 14 residues. CDR3 amino acids: CSVHRGSSYNEQFF. The DNA of the CDR3 is TGCAGCGTGCACAGGGGGAGCTCCTACAATGAGCAGTTCTTC.

This clone was detected only a few times. This chain connects TRBV6-4 to TRBJ1-2, with D tentatively TRBD1 (6 bases). Germline loops: CDR1 MRHNA, CDR2 SNTAGT. V dropped 7 bases and J dropped 2 bases, with 20 bases sitting between them. The CDR3 length is 16 residues. CDR3 region: CASIRGQPATNYGYTF. In DNA form, the CDR3 reads TGTGCCAGCATTCGGGGACAACCGGCGACCAACTATGGCTACACCTTC.

This chain links TRBV5-1 with TRBJ1-1; weak D call: TRBD1 (5 bases). The germline CDR1 and CDR2 sequences are SGHRS and YFSETQ. V lost 5 bases and J lost 4, with 18 bases in between. This CDR3 contains 15 residues. The CDR3 protein is CASSQIYGGGTEAFF. The DNA for the CDR3 is TGCGCCAGCAGTCAGATATACGGGGGTGGCACTGAAGCTTTCTTT. The variable domain in full, completed from reference TRBV5-1 and TRBJ1-1, reads KAGVTQTPRYLIKTRGQQVTLSCSPISGHRSVSWYQQTPGQGLQFLFEYFSETQRNKGNFPGRFSGRQFSNSRSEMNVSTLELGDSALYLCASSQIYGGGTEAFFGQGTRLTVV.

The genes are TRBV29-1 and TRBJ1-1; 7 nucleotides agree with TRBD1. Trimming at V came to 6 bases and at J to 4 bases, leaving 5 bases not matched to a gene. There are 12 residues in the CDR3. Germline CDR1 is SQVTM and CDR2 is ANQGSEA. CDR3 loop: CSVRRGSTEAFF. The CDR3 DNA is TGCAGCGTGCGCAGGGGGTCCACTGAAGCTTTCTTT.

The chain has TRBV6-5 and TRBJ2-7, with D perhaps matching TRBD1 (5 bases). The CDR3 is 14 residues long. The V and J ends lost 5 bases and 2 bases respectively, with 13 bases between them. Looked up from germline, CDR1 is MNHEY and CDR2 is SVGAGI. Here the CDR3 DNA reads TGTGCCAGCAGTACCCACAGGTCCGCCTACGAGCAGTACTTC. Translating it yields CASSTHRSAYEQYF.

The J gene is TRBJ2-5, the V gene TRBV10-3; TRBD2 agrees at 8 bases. The CDR3 contains 15 residues. CDR1 ENHRY and CDR2 SYGVKD come from the germline V gene. Unmatched junction bases numbered 8, after V lost 3 bases and J lost 5 bases. Here the CDR3 DNA reads TGTGCCATCAGTGAAAGAGGAGCGGGGGACGAGACCCAGTACTTC. It is translated as CAISERGAGDETQYF.

The chain couples TRBV5-1 to TRBJ2-5, with D perhaps TRBD2 (5 bases). Germline assignment: CDR1 SGHRS and CDR2 YFSETQ. V was shortened by 0 bases and J by 2 bases, with 8 bases between the two germline ends. The CDR3 sequence is 14 residues long. The CDR3 is CASSLATGQETQYF. The CDR3, as DNA: TGCGCCAGCAGCTTGGCCACGGGGCAAGAGACCCAGTACTTC.

V gene TRBV19 combines with J gene TRBJ2-2, with TRBD1 matching 7 bases. Germline V gives CDR1 LNHDA, CDR2 SQIVND (reference sequence). V was pared by 4 bases and J by 6 bases, with 5 bases of the junction left unmatched. This CDR3 contains 14 residues. The CDR3 nucleotides are TGTGCCAGTAGTAGCCAGGGGGTAGCCGGGGAGCTGTTTTTT. Encoded protein: CASSSQGVAGELFF.

This clone was found a few times. The chain is built from TRBV29-1 and TRBJ1-2, with TRBD1 matching 10 bases. Trimming cost V 5 bases and J 7 bases; bases outside gene matches: 4. Germline V gene data show CDR1 as SQVTM and CDR2 as ANQGSEA. CDR3 length: 12 residues. CDR3 sequence reads: CSVWDRGSGYTF. The CDR3 DNA reads TGCAGCGTTTGGGACAGGGGTTCTGGCTACACCTTC.

The chain uses TRBV9 and TRBJ1-2; TRBD1 agrees at 9 bases. Unmatched junction bases numbered 4, after V lost 4 bases and J lost 0 bases. The CDR3 has 15 residues. CDR1 SGDLS and CDR2 YYNGEE come from the germline V gene. CDR3 loop: CASSPGTGTNYGYTF. The CDR3 DNA reads as TGTGCCAGCAGCCCCGGGACAGGGACTAACTATGGCTACACCTTC.

V gene TRBV11-2 combines with J gene TRBJ2-1, with TRBD1 matching 7 bases. The CDR3 has 16 residues. V shed 3 bases and J 9 bases; nucleotides not matched to a gene: 14. Germline V gene sequence: CDR1 SGHAT, CDR2 FQNNGV. CDR3 loop: CASSFVFFGQAGEQFF. The CDR3 coding sequence is TGTGCCAGCAGCTTCGTCTTCTTTGGACAGGCCGGTGAGCAGTTCTTC.

CDR3 sequence reads: CASSVESGRPGNTIYF. CDR3 in DNA: TGTGCCAGCAGCGTAGAATCGGGTCGGCCTGGAAACACCATATATTTT. The chain links TRBV9 to TRBJ1-3; no definite D call. Germline lookup yields CDR1 SGDLS and CDR2 YYNGEE. CDR3 length: 16 residues. Trimming removed 0 bases from V and 2 bases from J, with 12 bases in between.

The chain links TRBV2 to TRBJ2-5; 7 nucleotides agree with TRBD2. Losses at the gene ends were 4 bases for V and 4 bases for J; bases not matched to a gene: 3. This CDR3 contains 13 residues. Germline CDR1 reads SNHLY; CDR2 reads FYNNEI. The chain's CDR3 is CASSGGGGETQYF. CDR3 nucleotides: TGTGCCAGCAGTGGTGGGGGGGGAGAGACCCAGTACTTC.

The chain couples TRBV4-1 to TRBJ1-5; 8 bases line up with TRBD1. Trimming at V came to 3 bases and at J to 2 bases, leaving 6 bases not matched to a gene. Germline-derived CDR1 and CDR2 are MGHRA and YSYEKL. The CDR3 runs 16 residues. The CDR3 spells CASSHTGQGGNQPQHF. CDR3 nucleotide sequence: TGCGCCAGCAGCCATACTGGACAGGGCGGCAATCAGCCCCAGCATTTT.

The rearrangement joins TRBV27 to TRBJ2-1; the match to TRBD2 covers 10 bases. The CDR3 consists of 17 residues. Germline lookup yields CDR1 MNHEY and CDR2 SMNVEV (reference sequence). Trimming at V came to 2 bases and at J to 0 bases, leaving 4 bases not matched to a gene. The CDR3 spells CASSLGTSVSSYNEQFF. The DNA of the CDR3 is TGTGCCAGCAGTTTAGGGACTAGCGTGAGCTCCTACAATGAGCAGTTCTTC.

The rearrangement joins TRBV30 to TRBJ2-1, with 14 nucleotides matching TRBD2. Trimming took 4 bases from V and 9 from J; bases not matched to a gene: 8. This CDR3 is 15 amino acids long. Germline-derived CDR1 and CDR2 are GTSNPN and SVGIG (reference sequence). The CDR3 reads CAWTKIGTSGGEQFF. For the CDR3, the DNA is TGTGCCTGGACCAAAATCGGGACTAGCGGGGGTGAGCAGTTCTTC.

The rearrangement joins TRBV6-1 to TRBJ1-2; 8 nucleotides match TRBD1. V trimming: 8 bases; J trimming: 13 bases; junction bases outside the gene matches: 18. The CDR3 sequence is 14 residues long. Per the germline V gene, CDR1 is MNHNS and CDR2 is SASEGT. CDR3 in DNA: TGTGCCAGCCTCCCTGGACAGGGCTACCCGGGAGGCACCTTC. Translated: CASLPGQGYPGGTF.

The genes are TRBV19 and TRBJ2-6, with a possible D match to TRBD2 (5 bases). Germline V lookup: CDR1 LNHDA, CDR2 SQIVND (reference sequence). The CDR3 length is 14 residues. Trimming cost V 6 bases and J 0 bases, with 6 bases left between them. The CDR3, as DNA: TGTGCCAGTAGGAGCGGCTCTGGGGCCAACGTCCTGACTTTC. Encoded protein: CASRSGSGANVLTF.